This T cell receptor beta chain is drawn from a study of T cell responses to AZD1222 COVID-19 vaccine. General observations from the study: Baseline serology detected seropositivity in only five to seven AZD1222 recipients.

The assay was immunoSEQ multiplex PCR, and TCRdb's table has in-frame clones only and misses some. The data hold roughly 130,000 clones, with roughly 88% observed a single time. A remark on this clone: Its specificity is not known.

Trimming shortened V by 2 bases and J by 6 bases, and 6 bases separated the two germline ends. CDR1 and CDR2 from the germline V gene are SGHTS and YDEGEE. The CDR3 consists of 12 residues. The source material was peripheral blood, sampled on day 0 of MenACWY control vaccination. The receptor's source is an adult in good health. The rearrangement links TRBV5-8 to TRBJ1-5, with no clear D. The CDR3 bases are TGTGCCAGCAGCTTACTTCCTCAGCCCCAGCATTTT. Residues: CASSLLPQPQHF.